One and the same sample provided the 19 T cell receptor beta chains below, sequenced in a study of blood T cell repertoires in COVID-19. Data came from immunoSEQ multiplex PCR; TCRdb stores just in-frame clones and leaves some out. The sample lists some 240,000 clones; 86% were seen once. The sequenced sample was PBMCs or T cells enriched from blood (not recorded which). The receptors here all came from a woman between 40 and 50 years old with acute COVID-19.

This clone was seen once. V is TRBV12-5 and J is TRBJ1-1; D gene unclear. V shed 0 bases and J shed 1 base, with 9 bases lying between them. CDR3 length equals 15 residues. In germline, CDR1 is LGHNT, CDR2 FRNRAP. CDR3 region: CASGLVRRGNTEAFF. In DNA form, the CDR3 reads TGTGCTAGTGGTTTGGTACGACGGGGGAACACTGAAGCTTTCTTT.

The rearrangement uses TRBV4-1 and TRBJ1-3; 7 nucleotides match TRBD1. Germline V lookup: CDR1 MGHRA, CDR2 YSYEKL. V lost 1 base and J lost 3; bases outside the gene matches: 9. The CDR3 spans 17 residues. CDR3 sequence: CASSQVWDSVFGNTIYF. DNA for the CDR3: TGCGCCAGCAGCCAAGTATGGGACAGCGTATTTGGAAACACCATATATTTT.

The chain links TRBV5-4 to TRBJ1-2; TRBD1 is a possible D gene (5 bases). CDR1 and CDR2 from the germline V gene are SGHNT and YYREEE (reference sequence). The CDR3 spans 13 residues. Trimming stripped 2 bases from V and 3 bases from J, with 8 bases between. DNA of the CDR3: TGTGCCAGCAGCTTAGGACAAGACTATGGCTACACCTTC. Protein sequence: CASSLGQDYGYTF. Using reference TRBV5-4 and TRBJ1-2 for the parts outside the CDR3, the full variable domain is ETGVTQSPTHLIKTRGQQVTLRCSSQSGHNTVSWYQQALGQGPQFIFQYYREEENGRGNFPPRFSGLQFPNYSSELNVNALELDDSALYLCASSLGQDYGYTFGSGTRLTVV.

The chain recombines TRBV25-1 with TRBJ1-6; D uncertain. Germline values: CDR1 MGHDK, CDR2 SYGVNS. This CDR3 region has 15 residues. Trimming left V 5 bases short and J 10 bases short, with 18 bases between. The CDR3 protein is CASSPRLGRGSPLHF. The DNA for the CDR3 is TGTGCCAGCAGTCCCCGGCTCGGGCGCGGGTCACCCCTCCACTTT.

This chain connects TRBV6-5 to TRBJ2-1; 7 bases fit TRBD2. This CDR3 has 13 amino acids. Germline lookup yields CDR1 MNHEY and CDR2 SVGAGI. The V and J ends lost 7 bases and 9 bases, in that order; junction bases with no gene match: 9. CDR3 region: CASTPGLNSEQFF. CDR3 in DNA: TGTGCCAGCACCCCGGGACTAAATTCTGAGCAGTTCTTC.

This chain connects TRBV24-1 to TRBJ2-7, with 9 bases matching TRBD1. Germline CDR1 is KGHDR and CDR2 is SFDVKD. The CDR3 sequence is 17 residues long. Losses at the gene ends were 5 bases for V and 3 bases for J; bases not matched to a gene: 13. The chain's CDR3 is CATSAARTGAGDYEQYF. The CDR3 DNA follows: TGTGCCACCAGTGCCGCAAGGACAGGGGCCGGTGACTACGAGCAGTACTTC.

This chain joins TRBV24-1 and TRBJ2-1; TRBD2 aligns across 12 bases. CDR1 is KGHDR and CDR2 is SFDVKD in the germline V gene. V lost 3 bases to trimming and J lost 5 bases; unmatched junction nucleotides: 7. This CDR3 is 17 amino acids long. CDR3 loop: CATSDIPSGRVHNEQFF. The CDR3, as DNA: TGTGCCACCAGTGATATCCCTAGCGGGAGGGTACACAATGAGCAGTTCTTC.

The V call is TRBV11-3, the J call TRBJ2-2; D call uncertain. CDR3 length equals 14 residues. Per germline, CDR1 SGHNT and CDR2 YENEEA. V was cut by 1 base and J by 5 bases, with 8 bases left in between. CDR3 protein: CASSLVGLTGELFF. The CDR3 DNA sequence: TGTGCCAGCAGCTTAGTTGGGCTAACCGGGGAGCTGTTTTTT.

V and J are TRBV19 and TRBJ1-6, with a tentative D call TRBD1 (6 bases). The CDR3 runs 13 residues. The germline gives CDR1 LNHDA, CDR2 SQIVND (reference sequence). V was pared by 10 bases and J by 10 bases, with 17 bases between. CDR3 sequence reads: CATQGPGGSPLHF. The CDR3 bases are TGTGCCACCCAGGGGCCGGGAGGATCACCCCTCCACTTT.

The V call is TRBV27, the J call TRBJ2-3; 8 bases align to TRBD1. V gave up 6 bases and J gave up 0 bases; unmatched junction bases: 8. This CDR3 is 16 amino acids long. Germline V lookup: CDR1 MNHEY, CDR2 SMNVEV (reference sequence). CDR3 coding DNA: TGTGCCAGCAGGCCCCGGGACAGGACTAGCACAGATACGCAGTATTTT. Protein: CASRPRDRTSTDTQYF.

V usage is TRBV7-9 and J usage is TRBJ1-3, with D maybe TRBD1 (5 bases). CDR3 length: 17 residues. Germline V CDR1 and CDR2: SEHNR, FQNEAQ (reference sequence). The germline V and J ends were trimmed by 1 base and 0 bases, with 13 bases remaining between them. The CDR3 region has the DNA TGTGCCAGCAGCTTAGTTGCGGGGGGGATCTCTGGAAACACCATATATTTT. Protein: CASSLVAGGISGNTIYF.

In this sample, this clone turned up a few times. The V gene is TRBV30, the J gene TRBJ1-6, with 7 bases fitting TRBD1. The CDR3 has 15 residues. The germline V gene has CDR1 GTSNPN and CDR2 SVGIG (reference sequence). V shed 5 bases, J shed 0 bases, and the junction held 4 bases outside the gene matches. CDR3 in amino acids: CAWGRGSSYNSPLHF. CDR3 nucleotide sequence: TGTGCCTGGGGCAGGGGGAGCTCCTATAATTCACCCCTCCACTTT.

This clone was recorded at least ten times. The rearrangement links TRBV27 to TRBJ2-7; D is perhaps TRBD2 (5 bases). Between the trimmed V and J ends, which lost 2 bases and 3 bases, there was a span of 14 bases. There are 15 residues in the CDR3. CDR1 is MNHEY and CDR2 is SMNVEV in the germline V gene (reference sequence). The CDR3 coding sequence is TGTGCCAGCAGTTTAAGATCCAGCGGTATCTACGAGCAGTACTTC. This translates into CASSLRSSGIYEQYF.

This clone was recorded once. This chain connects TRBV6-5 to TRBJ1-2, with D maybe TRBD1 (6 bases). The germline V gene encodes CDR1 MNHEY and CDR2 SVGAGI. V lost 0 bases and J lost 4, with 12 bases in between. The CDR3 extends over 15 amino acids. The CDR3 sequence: CASSYSSTGPYGYTF. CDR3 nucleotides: TGTGCCAGCAGTTACTCGTCAACAGGGCCCTATGGCTACACCTTC.

The CDR3 nucleotides read TGTGCCAGCAGCCCTCCCTGGACAGGGCGAGAGACCCAGTACTTC. Protein sequence: CASSPPWTGRETQYF. This rearrangement joins TRBV7-6 to TRBJ2-5, with 8 bases that match TRBD1. The germline gives CDR1 SGHVS, CDR2 FNYEAQ. The CDR3 covers 15 residues. V shed 5 bases and J 4 bases; nucleotides not matched to a gene: 9.

The CDR3 sequence is CASSIRPSGDYNEQFF. The CDR3 nucleotides are TGTGCCAGTAGTATTCGTCCTAGCGGGGATTACAATGAGCAGTTCTTC. The chain recombines TRBV19 with TRBJ2-1, with 9 bases matching TRBD2. V shed 3 bases, J shed 4 bases, and the junction held 7 bases outside the gene matches. The CDR3 consists of 16 residues. Germline values: CDR1 LNHDA, CDR2 SQIVND (reference sequence). Based on the CDR3 plus reference TRBV19 and TRBJ2-1, the full variable domain is DGGITQSPKYLFRKEGQNVTLSCEQNLNHDAMYWYRQDPGQGLRLIYYSQIVNDFQKGDIAEGYSVSREKKESFPLTVTSAQKNPTAFYLCASSIRPSGDYNEQFFGPGTRLTVL.

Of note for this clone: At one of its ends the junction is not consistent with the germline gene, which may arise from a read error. CDR3 sequence: CASSERGAGAGTF. The CDR3 DNA follows: TGTGCCAGCAGTGAAAGGGGAGCGGGAGCGGGAACTTTC. V usage is TRBV2 and J usage is TRBJ2-7, with TRBD2 identical over 8 bases. Germline lookup yields CDR1 SNHLY and CDR2 FYNNEI. This CDR3 is built from 13 residues.

The CDR3 nucleotides read TGTGCCAGTAGGGTAGATCCGGGACAGTATTCACCCCTCCACTTT. Its protein product is CASRVDPGQYSPLHF. The chain recombines TRBV19 with TRBJ1-6; 7 positions agree with TRBD1. The CDR3 has 15 amino acids. V lost 6 bases and J lost 8; bases outside the gene matches: 10. Looked up from germline, CDR1 is LNHDA and CDR2 is SQIVND (reference sequence).

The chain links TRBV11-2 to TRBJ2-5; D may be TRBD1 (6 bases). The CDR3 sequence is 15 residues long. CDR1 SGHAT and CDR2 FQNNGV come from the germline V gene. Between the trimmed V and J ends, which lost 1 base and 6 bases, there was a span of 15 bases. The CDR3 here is CASSLGMGQGKTQYF. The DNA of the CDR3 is TGTGCCAGCAGCTTAGGAATGGGGCAGGGGAAGACCCAGTACTTC.